The next 12 T cell receptor beta chains were all read from a single sample in a study of T cell changes during pregnancy in multiple sclerosis. The protocol was immunoSEQ multiplex PCR, while the TCRdb copy is restricted to in-frame clones and leaves out a portion. The sample records about 100,000 clones, more than 80% being singletons. The sample in question was peripheral blood, obtained in the second trimester of pregnancy. These receptors were obtained from a female donor with multiple sclerosis, enrolled in a pregnancy study.

The V and J genes are TRBV5-1 and TRBJ2-7, with 8 bases aligning to TRBD1. The germline CDR1 and CDR2 sequences are SGHRS and YFSETQ. This CDR3 comprises 19 residues. With V trimmed by 0 bases and J by 0 bases, 14 bases remained unmatched. The CDR3 protein is CASSLARTGQSSSSYEQYF. The CDR3 DNA follows: TGCGCCAGCAGCTTGGCTCGGACAGGGCAGAGCTCGAGCTCCTACGAGCAGTACTTC.

CDR3 DNA: TGTGCCAGCAGCTTATGGGGCAGGGGGGACCTGAACACTGAAGCTTTCTTT. Its protein product is CASSLWGRGDLNTEAFF. The gene calls are TRBV11-2 and TRBJ1-1, with 7 bases that match TRBD1. Looked up from germline, CDR1 is SGHAT and CDR2 is FQNNGV. J was trimmed by 0 bases and V by 2 bases; bases with no gene match: 9. The CDR3 consists of 17 residues.

This rearrangement joins TRBV28 to TRBJ2-1, with 8 bases fitting TRBD2. Losses at the gene ends were 8 bases for V and 4 bases for J; bases not matched to a gene: 16. The CDR3 consists of 17 residues. CDR1 and CDR2 from the germline V gene are MDHEN and SYDVKM. CDR3 amino acids: CASLARGLAGSYNEQFF. CDR3 sequence (DNA): TGTGCCAGCCTCGCTCGGGGGCTAGCGGGTAGTTACAATGAGCAGTTCTTC.

The chain couples TRBV19 to TRBJ1-1; 7 nucleotides align to TRBD1. The CDR3 covers 14 residues. V lost 9 bases to trimming and J lost 4 bases; unmatched junction nucleotides: 11. The V gene's germline CDR1 is LNHDA and CDR2 SQIVND (reference sequence). The chain's CDR3 is CASADRDLGTEAFF. CDR3 in DNA: TGTGCCAGCGCTGACAGGGATTTAGGCACTGAAGCTTTCTTT.

The V gene is TRBV5-4, the J gene TRBJ2-5; 7 nucleotides align to TRBD2. The CDR3 spans 14 residues. In germline, CDR1 is SGHNT, CDR2 YYREEE (reference sequence). The V and J ends lost 5 bases and 2 bases, in that order; junction bases with no gene match: 6. CDR3 sequence: CASSLAGPQETQYF. Written as DNA, the CDR3 is TGTGCCAGCAGTTTAGCGGGCCCTCAAGAGACCCAGTACTTC. The full variable domain, its missing parts supplied by reference TRBV5-4 and TRBJ2-5, is ETGVTQSPTHLIKTRGQQVTLRCSSQSGHNTVSWYQQALGQGPQFIFQYYREEENGRGNFPPRFSGLQFPNYSSELNVNALELDDSALYLCASSLAGPQETQYFGPGTRLLVL.

The J gene is TRBJ1-2, the V gene TRBV7-9; no definite D call. Per germline, CDR1 SEHNR and CDR2 FQNEAQ (reference sequence). The CDR3 spans 13 residues. V gave up 5 bases and J gave up 7 bases, with 14 bases separating them. The CDR3 DNA sequence: TGTGCCAGCAGCCCAGGACTTCGCCCTGGCTACACCTTC. Translating gives CASSPGLRPGYTF.

This clone showed up just once. V gene TRBV15 combines with J gene TRBJ2-2; D might be TRBD1 (5 bases). The CDR3 runs 15 residues. V was pared by 1 base and J by 4 bases, with 10 bases between. CDR1 and CDR2 from the germline V gene are LNHNV and YYDKDF (reference sequence). The chain's CDR3 is CATSRGAQGTGELFF. CDR3 DNA sequence: TGTGCCACCAGCAGAGGGGCCCAGGGCACCGGGGAGCTGTTTTTT. The whole variable domain, filled in from reference TRBV15 and TRBJ2-2, reads DAMVIQNPRYQVTQFGKPVTLSCSQTLNHNVMYWYQQKSSQAPKLLFHYYDKDFNNEADTPDNFQSRRPNTSFCFLDIRSPGLGDTAMYLCATSRGAQGTGELFFGEGSRLTVL.

The V gene is TRBV5-8, the J gene TRBJ2-5, with TRBD2 as a possible D gene (5 bases). This CDR3 has 14 residues. Per the germline V gene, CDR1 is SGHTS and CDR2 is YDEGEE. Trimming stripped 2 bases from V and 5 bases from J, with 13 bases between. CDR3 residues: CASSLGSVLETQYF. Here the CDR3 DNA reads TGTGCCAGCAGCTTAGGGAGCGTCCTTGAGACCCAGTACTTC. Full variable domain (outside the CDR3, taken from reference TRBV5-8 and TRBJ2-5): EAGVTQSPTHLIKTRGQQATLRCSPISGHTSVYWYQQALGLGLQFLLWYDEGEERNRGNFPPRFSGRQFPNYSSELNVNALELEDSALYLCASSLGSVLETQYFGPGTRLLVL.

The chain links TRBV10-1 to TRBJ2-1; 7 bases are a match to TRBD1. There are 17 residues in the CDR3. Trimming removed 0 bases from V and 5 bases from J; junction bases left unmatched: 10. Germline assignment: CDR1 WNHNN and CDR2 SYGVQD (reference sequence). Written as DNA, the CDR3 is TGCGCCAGCAGTGAGTCGGAGGCAGGGGGTAGGGACAATGAGCAGTTCTTC. Translating gives CASSESEAGGRDNEQFF.

Only one count was recorded for this clone. The chain is built from TRBV5-1 and TRBJ2-5; 10 nucleotides match TRBD2. This CDR3 is built from 15 residues. The V segment lost 3 bases and the J segment 1 base; nucleotides outside the gene matches: 3. Per the germline V gene, CDR1 is SGHRS and CDR2 is YFSETQ. CDR3 sequence: CASSYSGGTQETQYF. The CDR3 nucleotides are TGCGCCAGCAGCTATAGCGGGGGGACCCAAGAGACCCAGTACTTC.

The rearrangement links TRBV9 to TRBJ2-3; 8 bases agree with TRBD2. Unmatched junction bases numbered 30, after V lost 4 bases and J lost 8 bases. This CDR3 contains 21 residues. Germline values: CDR1 SGDLS, CDR2 YYNGEE. Here the CDR3 reads CASSHTRDGRSGGYAASTQYF. The CDR3 region has the DNA TGTGCCAGCAGCCACACAAGGGACGGTCGCTCGGGAGGGTACGCAGCCAGTACGCAGTATTTT.

The V call is TRBV28, the J call TRBJ2-7, with 14 bases aligning to TRBD2. This CDR3 has 15 amino acids. V lost 6 bases and J lost 5; bases outside the gene matches: 6. Germline loops: CDR1 MDHEN, CDR2 SYDVKM. The CDR3 coding sequence is TGTGCCAGCAGCCGCGGGACTAGCGGGAGAAACGAGCAGTACTTC. Protein product: CASSRGTSGRNEQYF.